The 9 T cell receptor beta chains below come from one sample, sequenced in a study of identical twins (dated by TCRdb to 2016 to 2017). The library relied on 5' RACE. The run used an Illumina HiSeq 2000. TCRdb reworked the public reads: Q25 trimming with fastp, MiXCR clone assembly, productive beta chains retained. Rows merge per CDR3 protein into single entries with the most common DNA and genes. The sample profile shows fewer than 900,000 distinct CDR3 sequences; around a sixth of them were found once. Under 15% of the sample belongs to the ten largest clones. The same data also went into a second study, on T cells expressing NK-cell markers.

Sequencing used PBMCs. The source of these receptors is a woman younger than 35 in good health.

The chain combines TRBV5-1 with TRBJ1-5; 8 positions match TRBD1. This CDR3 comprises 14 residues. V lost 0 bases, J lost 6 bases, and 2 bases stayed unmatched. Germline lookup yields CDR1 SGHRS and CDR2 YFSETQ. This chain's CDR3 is CASSLAGQGQPQHF. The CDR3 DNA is TGCGCCAGCAGCTTGGCCGGACAGGGTCAGCCCCAGCATTTT.

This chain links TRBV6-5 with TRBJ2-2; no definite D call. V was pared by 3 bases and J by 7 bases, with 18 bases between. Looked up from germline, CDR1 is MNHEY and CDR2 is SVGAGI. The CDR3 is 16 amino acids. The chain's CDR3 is CASSYRREVRDGELFF. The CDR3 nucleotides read TGTGCCAGCAGTTATCGCAGAGAAGTTCGTGACGGGGAGCTGTTTTTT.

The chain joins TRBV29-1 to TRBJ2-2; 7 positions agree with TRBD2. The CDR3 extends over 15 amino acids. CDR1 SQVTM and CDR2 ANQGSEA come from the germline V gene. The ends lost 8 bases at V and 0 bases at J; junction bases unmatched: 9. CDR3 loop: CSSTGGSTNTGELFF. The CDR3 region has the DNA TGCAGCTCCACGGGGGGATCAACGAACACCGGGGAGCTGTTTTTT.

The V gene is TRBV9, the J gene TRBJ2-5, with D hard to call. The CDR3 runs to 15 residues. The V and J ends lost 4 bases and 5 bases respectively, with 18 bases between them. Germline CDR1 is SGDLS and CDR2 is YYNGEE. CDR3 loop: CASSPRPTDAETQYF. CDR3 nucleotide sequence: TGTGCCAGCAGCCCGAGGCCGACGGACGCGGAGACCCAGTACTTC.

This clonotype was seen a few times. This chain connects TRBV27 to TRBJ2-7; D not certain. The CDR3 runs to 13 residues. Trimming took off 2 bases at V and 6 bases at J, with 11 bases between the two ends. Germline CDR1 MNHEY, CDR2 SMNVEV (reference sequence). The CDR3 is CASSLDFWGEQYF. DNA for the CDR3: TGTGCCAGCAGTTTAGATTTTTGGGGCGAGCAGTACTTC.

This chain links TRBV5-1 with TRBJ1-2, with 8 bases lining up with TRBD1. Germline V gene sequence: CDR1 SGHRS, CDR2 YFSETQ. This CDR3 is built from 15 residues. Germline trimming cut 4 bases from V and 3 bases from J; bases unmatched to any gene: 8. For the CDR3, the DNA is TGCGCCAGCAGCGCCGGGACAGGAGAATACTATGGCTACACCTTC. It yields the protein CASSAGTGEYYGYTF. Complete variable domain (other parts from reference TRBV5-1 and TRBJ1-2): KAGVTQTPRYLIKTRGQQVTLSCSPISGHRSVSWYQQTPGQGLQFLFEYFSETQRNKGNFPGRFSGRQFSNSRSEMNVSTLELGDSALYLCASSAGTGEYYGYTFGSGTRLTVV.

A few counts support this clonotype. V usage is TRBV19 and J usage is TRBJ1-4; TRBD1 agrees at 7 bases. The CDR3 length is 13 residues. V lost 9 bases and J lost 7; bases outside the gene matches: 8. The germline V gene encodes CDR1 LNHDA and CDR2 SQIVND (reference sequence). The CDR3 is CASRYRGGEKLFF. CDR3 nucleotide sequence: TGTGCCAGCCGTTACAGGGGTGGTGAAAAACTGTTTTTT.

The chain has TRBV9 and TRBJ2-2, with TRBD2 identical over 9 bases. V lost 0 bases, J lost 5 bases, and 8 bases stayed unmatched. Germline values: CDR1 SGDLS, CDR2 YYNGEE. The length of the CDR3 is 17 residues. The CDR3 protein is CASSVVPAGGKTGELFF. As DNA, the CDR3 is TGTGCCAGCAGCGTAGTCCCAGCGGGAGGAAAGACCGGGGAGCTGTTTTTT.

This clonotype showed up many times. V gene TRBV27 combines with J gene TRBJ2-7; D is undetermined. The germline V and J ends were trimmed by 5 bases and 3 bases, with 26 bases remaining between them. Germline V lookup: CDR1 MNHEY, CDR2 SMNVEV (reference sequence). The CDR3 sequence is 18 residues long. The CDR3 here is CASSIFRLSGHHHYEQYF. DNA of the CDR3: TGTGCCAGCAGTATTTTTCGTCTTTCTGGGCACCACCACTACGAGCAGTACTTC.